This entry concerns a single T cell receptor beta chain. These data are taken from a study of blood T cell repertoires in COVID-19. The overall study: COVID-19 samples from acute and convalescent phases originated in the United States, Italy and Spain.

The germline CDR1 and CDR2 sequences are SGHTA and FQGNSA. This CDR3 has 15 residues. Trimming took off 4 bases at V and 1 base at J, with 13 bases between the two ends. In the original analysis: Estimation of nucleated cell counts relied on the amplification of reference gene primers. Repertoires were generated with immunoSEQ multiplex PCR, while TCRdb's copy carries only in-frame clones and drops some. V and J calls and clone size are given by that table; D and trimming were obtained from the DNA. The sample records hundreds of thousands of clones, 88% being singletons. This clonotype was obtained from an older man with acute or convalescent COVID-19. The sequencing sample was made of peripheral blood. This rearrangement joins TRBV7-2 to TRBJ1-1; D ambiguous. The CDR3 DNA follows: TGTGCCAGCAGCTCGAACGGAGGGCAGAACACTGAAGCTTTCTTT. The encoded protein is CASSSNGGQNTEAFF.